Each of the 2 T cell receptor beta chains below was sequenced from the same sample in a study of blood T cell repertoires in COVID-19. Only in-frame clones appear in the TCRdb table, and some are missing; sequencing was by immunoSEQ multiplex PCR. The repertoire consists of about 340,000 clones, with approximately 86% occurring once and the leading ten covering under 8.5%. The sample taken for sequencing was peripheral blood. All receptors derive from a woman in her fifties or sixties with COVID-19, enrolled during active disease.

The gene calls are TRBV7-8 and TRBJ2-1, with D uncertain. CDR3 length: 12 residues. The V end lost 5 bases, the J end lost 6 bases, and 8 bases lay between the germline ends. Germline CDR1 SGHVS, CDR2 FQNEAQ. For the CDR3, the DNA is TGTGCCAGCAGCCGTTTCCGCAATGAGCAGTTCTTC. It yields the protein CASSRFRNEQFF.

The J gene is TRBJ2-7, the V gene TRBV2; TRBD1 agrees at 12 bases. Germline V gene lookup returns CDR1 SNHLY and CDR2 FYNNEI. With 6 bases clipped from V and 7 bases from J, the junction kept 7 bases outside the gene matches. CDR3 length equals 14 residues. CDR3 nucleotide sequence: TGTGCCAGCAGAGGGACAGGGGGCGGCTCAGAGCAGTACTTC. It codes for CASRGTGGGSEQYF.